This T cell receptor beta chain was documented in a study of cytomegalovirus exposure and HLA in healthy donors. Study-wide results and caveats: A missense DCLRE1C variant was associated with V- and J-gene trimming of TCR beta chains in a later analysis, and an independent cohort replicated the association.

The germline gives CDR1 MNHEY, CDR2 SMNVEV (reference sequence). This CDR3 is 15 amino acids long. V shed 3 bases and J 4 bases; nucleotides not matched to a gene: 4. The PCR ran on 60 Vbeta and 13 Jbeta primers. TCRdb's copy holds only in-frame clones and misses some; the assay was immunoSEQ multiplex PCR. The sample has about 120,000 clones; more than 65% are singletons. Details on this clone: What it binds is unknown.

This chain links TRBV27 with TRBJ2-1; 9 nucleotides line up with TRBD1. The material sequenced was PBMCs. The receptor's source is a woman under 30 in good health and CMV-seronegative. Written as DNA, the CDR3 is TGTGCCAGCAGTTTCCGGGACAGGGCATACAATGAGCAGTTCTTC. Translated, it gives CASSFRDRAYNEQFF.